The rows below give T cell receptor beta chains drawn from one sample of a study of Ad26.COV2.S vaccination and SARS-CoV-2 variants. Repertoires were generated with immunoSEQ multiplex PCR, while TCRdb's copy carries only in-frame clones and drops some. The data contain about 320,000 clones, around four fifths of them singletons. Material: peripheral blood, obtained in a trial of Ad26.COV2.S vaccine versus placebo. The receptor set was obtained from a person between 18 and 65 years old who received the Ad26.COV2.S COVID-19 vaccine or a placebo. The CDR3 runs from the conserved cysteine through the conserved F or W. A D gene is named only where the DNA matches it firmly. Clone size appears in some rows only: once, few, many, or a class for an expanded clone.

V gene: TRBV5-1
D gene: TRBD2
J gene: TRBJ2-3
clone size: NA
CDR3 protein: CASSRGLATDTQYF
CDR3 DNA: TGCGCCAGCAGCCGAGGACTAGCCACAGATACGCAGTATTTT

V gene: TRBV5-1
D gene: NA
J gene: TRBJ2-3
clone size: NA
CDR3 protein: CASSLALGGPTDTQYF
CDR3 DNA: TGCGCCAGCAGCTTGGCCCTTGGAGGCCCGACAGATACGCAGTATTTT

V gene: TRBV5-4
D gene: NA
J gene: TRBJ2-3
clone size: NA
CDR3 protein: CASSLGGSKTDTQYF
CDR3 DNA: TGTGCCAGCAGCTTGGGTGGCAGTAAAACAGATACGCAGTATTTT

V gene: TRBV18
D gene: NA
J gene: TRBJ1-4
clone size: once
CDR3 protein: CASSPGRWTSEKLFF
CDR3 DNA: TGTGCCAGCTCACCGGGACGGTGGACGAGTGAAAAACTGTTTTTT

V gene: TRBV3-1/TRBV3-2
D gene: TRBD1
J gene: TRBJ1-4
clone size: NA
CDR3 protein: CASSDRVEKLFF
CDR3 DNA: TGTGCCAGCAGCGACAGGGTTGAAAAACTGTTTTTT

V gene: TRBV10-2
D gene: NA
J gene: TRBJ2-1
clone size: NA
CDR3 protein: CASSEGTGLLFVQFF
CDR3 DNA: TGCGCCAGCAGTGAAGGAACAGGTCTTTTGTTTGTGCAGTTCTTC

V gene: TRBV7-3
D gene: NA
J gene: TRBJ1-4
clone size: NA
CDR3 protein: CASSTGWGEKLFF
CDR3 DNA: TGTGCCAGCTCAACTGGGTGGGGTGAAAAACTGTTTTTT

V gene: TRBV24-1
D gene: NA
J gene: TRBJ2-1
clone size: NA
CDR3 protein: CATSDRNYRDHEQFF
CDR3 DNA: TGTGCCACCAGTGACCGCAATTACAGGGATCATGAGCAGTTCTTC

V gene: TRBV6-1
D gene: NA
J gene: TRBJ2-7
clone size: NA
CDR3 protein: CASSELSYEQYF
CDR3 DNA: TGTGCCAGCAGTGAACTGTCATACGAGCAGTACTTC

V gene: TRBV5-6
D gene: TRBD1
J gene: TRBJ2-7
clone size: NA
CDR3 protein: CASSKTGLSYEQYF
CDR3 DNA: TGTGCCAGCAGCAAGACAGGGCTCTCCTACGAGCAGTACTTC

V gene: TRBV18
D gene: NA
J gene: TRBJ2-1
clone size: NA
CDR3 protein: CASSNNGPPLGEQFF
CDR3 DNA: TGTGCCAGCTCAAACAACGGACCTCCTCTAGGCGAGCAGTTCTTC

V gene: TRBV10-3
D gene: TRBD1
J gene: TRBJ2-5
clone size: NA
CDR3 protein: CAISEGQGAIETQYF
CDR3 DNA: TGTGCCATCAGTGAGGGGCAGGGGGCGATTGAGACCCAGTACTTC

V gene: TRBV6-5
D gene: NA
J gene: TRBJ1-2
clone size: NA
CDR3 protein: CASRSGIGYTF
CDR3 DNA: TGTGCCAGCAGGTCAGGGATCGGCTACACCTTC

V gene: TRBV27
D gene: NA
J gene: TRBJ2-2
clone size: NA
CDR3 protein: CASSFQGPGTGELFF
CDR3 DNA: TGTGCCAGCAGTTTTCAGGGGCCGGGCACCGGGGAGCTGTTTTTT

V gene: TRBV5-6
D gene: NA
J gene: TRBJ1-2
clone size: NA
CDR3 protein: CASIIQDRSGYTF
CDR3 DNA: TGTGCCAGTATAATACAGGATAGGAGTGGCTACACCTTC

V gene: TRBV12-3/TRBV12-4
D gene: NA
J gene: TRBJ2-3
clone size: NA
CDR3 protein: CASIHSPTDTQYF
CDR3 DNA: TGTGCCAGCATCCACTCTCCCACGGATACGCAGTATTTT

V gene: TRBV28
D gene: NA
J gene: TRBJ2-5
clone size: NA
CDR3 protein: CASSLWSEGQETQYF
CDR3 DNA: TGTGCCAGCAGTTTATGGTCGGAAGGTCAAGAGACCCAGTACTTC

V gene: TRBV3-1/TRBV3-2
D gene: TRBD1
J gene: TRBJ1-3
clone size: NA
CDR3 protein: CASSQGGGRGRLYSGNTIYF
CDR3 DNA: TGTGCCAGCAGCCAAGGGGGCGGCAGGGGGCGACTATACTCTGGAAACACCATATATTTT

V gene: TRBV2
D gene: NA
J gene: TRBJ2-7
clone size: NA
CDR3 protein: CASIDGGPHEQYF
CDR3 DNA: TGTGCCAGCATAGATGGGGGGCCCCACGAGCAGTACTTC

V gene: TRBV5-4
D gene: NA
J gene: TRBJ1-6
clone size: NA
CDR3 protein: CASSLLQGDSPLHF
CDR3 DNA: TGTGCCAGCAGCTTGTTACAGGGCGATTCACCCCTCCACTTT

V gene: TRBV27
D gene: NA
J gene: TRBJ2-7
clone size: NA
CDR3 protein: CASSPLSAVGPYEQYF
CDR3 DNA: TGTGCCAGCAGCCCCCTAAGCGCCGTGGGCCCCTACGAGCAGTACTTC

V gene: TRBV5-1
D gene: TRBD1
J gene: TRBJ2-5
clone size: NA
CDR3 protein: CASSSTGVGETQYF
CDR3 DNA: TGCGCCAGCAGCTCGACAGGGGTGGGGGAGACCCAGTACTTC

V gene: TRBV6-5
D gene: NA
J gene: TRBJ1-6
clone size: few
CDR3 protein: CASSRGSDSPLHF
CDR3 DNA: TGTGCCAGCAGTAGGGGTTCCGATTCACCCCTCCACTTT

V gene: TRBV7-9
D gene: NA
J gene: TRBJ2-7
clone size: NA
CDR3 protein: CASSPPLQTYEQYF
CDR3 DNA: TGTGCCAGCAGCCCTCCCTTACAAACCTACGAGCAGTACTTC

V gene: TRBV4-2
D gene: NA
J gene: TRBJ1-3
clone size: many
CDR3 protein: CASSQERGRGAGNTIYF
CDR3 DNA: TGTGCCAGCAGCCAAGAACGGGGACGAGGAGCCGGAAACACCATATATTTT

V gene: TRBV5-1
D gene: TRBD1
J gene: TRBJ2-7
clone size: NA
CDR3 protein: CASRRTGGDEQYF
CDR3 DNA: TGCGCCAGTAGAAGGACAGGGGGCGACGAGCAGTACTTC

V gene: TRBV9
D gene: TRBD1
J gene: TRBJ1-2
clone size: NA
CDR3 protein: CASSVVAGGGYTF
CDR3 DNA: TGTGCCAGCAGCGTAGTGGCAGGGGGAGGCTACACCTTC

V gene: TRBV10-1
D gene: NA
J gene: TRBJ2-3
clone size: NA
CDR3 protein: CASSEGAGRNTQYF
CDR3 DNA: TGCGCCAGCAGTGAGGGGGCTGGACGAAATACGCAGTATTTT

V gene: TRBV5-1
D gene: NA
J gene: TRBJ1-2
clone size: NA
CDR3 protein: CASSLTTANYGYTF
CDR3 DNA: TGCGCCAGCAGCTTGACCACAGCTAACTATGGCTACACCTTC

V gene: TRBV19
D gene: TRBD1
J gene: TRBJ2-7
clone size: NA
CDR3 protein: CASSIWGQGTYEQYF
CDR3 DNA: TGTGCCAGTAGTATTTGGGGACAGGGGACTTACGAGCAGTACTTC

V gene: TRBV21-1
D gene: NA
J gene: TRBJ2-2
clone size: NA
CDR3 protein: CASEPPSGASNTGELFF
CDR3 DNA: TGTGCCAGCGAGCCCCCTAGCGGGGCTTCGAACACCGGGGAGCTGTTTTTT

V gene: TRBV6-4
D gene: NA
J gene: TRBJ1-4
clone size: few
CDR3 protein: CASSPRPSTTNEKLFF
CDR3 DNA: TGTGCCAGCAGTCCCCGACCGAGTACAACTAATGAAAAACTGTTTTTT

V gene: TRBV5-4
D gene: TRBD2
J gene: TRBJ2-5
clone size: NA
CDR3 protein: CASSSSGTNLGRETQYF
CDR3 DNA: TGTGCCAGCAGCTCTTCCGGGACTAACCTGGGGAGGGAGACCCAGTACTTC

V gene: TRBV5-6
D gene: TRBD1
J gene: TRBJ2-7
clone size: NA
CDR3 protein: CASSPWTGRNEQYF
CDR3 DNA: TGTGCCAGCAGCCCGTGGACAGGGCGCAACGAGCAGTACTTC

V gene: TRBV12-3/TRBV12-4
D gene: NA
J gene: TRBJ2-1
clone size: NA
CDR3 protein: CASSRVGREQFF
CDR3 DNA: TGTGCCAGCAGCCGAGTAGGTCGCGAGCAGTTCTTC

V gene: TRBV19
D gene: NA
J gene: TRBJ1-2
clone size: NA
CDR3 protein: CASSPRTTVIHGYTF
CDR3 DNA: TGTGCCAGTAGTCCGAGAACGACAGTAATTCATGGCTACACCTTC

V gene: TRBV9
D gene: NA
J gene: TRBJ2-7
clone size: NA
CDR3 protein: CASSVGGQAYEQYF
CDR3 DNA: TGTGCCAGCAGCGTAGGGGGTCAGGCCTACGAGCAGTACTTC

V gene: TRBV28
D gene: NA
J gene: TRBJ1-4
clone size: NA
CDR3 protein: CAIQERTDNEKLFF
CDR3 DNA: TGTGCCATTCAGGAAAGGACAGATAACGAAAAACTGTTTTTT

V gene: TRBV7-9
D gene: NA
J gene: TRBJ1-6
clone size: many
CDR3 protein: CASSLANSPLHF
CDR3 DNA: TGTGCCAGCAGCTTAGCTAATTCACCCCTCCACTTT

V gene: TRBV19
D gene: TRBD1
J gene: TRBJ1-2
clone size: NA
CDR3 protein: CASSILRATGASLRYTF
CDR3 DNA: TGTGCCAGTAGTATACTCCGAGCAACAGGGGCGTCACTTCGCTACACCTTC

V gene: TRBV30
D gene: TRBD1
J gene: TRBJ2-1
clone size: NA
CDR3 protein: CAWSTGQGVNEQFF
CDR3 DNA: TGTGCCTGGAGTACAGGACAGGGTGTGAATGAGCAGTTCTTC

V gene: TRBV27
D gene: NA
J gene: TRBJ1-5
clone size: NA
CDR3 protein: CASSLQGNQPQHF
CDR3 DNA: TGTGCCAGCAGTCTACAGGGTAATCAGCCCCAGCATTTT